A single sample is the source of the 25 T cell receptor beta chains below, sequenced in a study of OX40 agonist ivuxolimab in advanced cancers. Receptor libraries were prepared by the immunoSEQ multiplex PCR assay. Sourced from immuneACCESS, this table was stored by TCRdb with only in-frame sequences that have V and J called. A share of the clones is absent; for the studies checked, an unresolved V gene accounts for under half, and the remainder has no known explanation. Recorded for this sample are under 80,000 clones; 93% of them occurred a single time. The ten largest clones take up about 6.4% of the sample. This specimen consisted of CD4+ or CD8+ T cells sorted from blood, obtained in a trial of the OX40 agonist ivuxolimab. The receptors shown here come from an adult with an advanced solid tumor such as melanoma, head and neck, liver or kidney cancer.

The chain carries TRBV9 and TRBJ2-7; 8 nucleotides line up with TRBD1. CDR1 SGDLS and CDR2 YYNGEE come from the germline V gene. Germline trimming cut 2 bases from V and 4 bases from J; bases unmatched to any gene: 11. The CDR3 runs to 16 residues. CDR3 amino acids: CASSVSPTGDVYEQYF. In nucleotides, the CDR3 is TGTGCCAGCAGCGTTTCCCCGACAGGGGACGTGTACGAGCAGTACTTC.

Turning to this clone: One junction end does not reproduce the germline sequence, and a read error may be involved. The CDR3 sequence: CSVKESVEQFF. The CDR3 nucleotides are TGCAGCGTTAAAGAATCTGTCGAGCAGTTCTTC. The rearrangement joins TRBV29-1 to TRBJ2-1; D remains unclear. This CDR3 has 11 amino acids. In germline, CDR1 is SQVTM, CDR2 ANQGSEA.

The rearrangement uses TRBV27 and TRBJ1-6; 7 nucleotides agree with TRBD1. V gave up 8 bases and J gave up 6 bases; unmatched junction bases: 16. The germline gives CDR1 MNHEY, CDR2 SMNVEV (reference sequence). The CDR3 runs 17 residues. The CDR3 reads CASSLRSRDSLNSPLHF. The CDR3 region has the DNA TGTGCCAGCTCCCTTCGTTCCCGGGACAGTCTTAATTCACCCCTCCACTTT.

The CDR3 sequence is CASIVGSPYEQYF. As DNA, the CDR3 is TGTGCCAGCATAGTTGGCAGCCCCTACGAGCAGTACTTC. The chain is built from TRBV2 and TRBJ2-7; D unclear. V was pared by 7 bases and J by 2 bases, with 12 bases between. The germline V gene has CDR1 SNHLY and CDR2 FYNNEI. The CDR3 is 13 amino acids. Looking up the rest from reference TRBV2 and TRBJ2-7 gives the full variable domain: EPEVTQTPSHQVTQMGQEVILRCVPISNHLYFYWYRQILGQKVEFLVSFYNNEISEKSEIFDDQFSVERPDGSNFTLKIRSTKLEDSAMYFCASIVGSPYEQYFGPGTRLTVT.

J is TRBJ2-2 and V is TRBV2; weak D call: TRBD2 (6 bases). V lost 5 bases, J lost 7 bases, and 11 bases lay in between. Per germline, CDR1 SNHLY and CDR2 FYNNEI. The CDR3 covers 13 residues. CDR3 nucleotides: TGTGCCAGCAGTTGGCGGGATAACGGGGAGCTGTTTTTT. Encoded protein: CASSWRDNGELFF.

This clone was found a few times. The chain couples TRBV27 to TRBJ1-2, with D maybe TRBD1 (6 bases). The CDR3 sequence is 14 residues long. V gave up 3 bases and J gave up 4 bases, with 12 bases separating them. From germline, CDR1 is MNHEY and CDR2 SMNVEV (reference sequence). This CDR3 reads CASSLGGAGYGYTF. Written as DNA, the CDR3 is TGTGCCAGCAGTTTGGGGGGCGCAGGCTATGGCTACACCTTC.

CDR3 coding DNA: TGTGCCAGCAGTTCTATCGAGGGTTTTGAAAATGAGCAGTTCTTC. It translates to CASSSIEGFENEQFF. This chain connects TRBV11-2 to TRBJ2-1, with D possibly matching TRBD2 (5 bases). The length of the CDR3 is 15 residues. Germline V gene sequence: CDR1 SGHAT, CDR2 FQNNGV. Trimming left V 6 bases short and J 7 bases short, with 19 bases between. The full variable domain, completed using reference TRBV11-2 and TRBJ2-1, is EAGVAQSPRYKIIEKRQSVAFWCNPISGHATLYWYQQILGQGPKLLIQFQNNGVVDDSQLPKDRFSAERLKGVDSTLKIQPAKLEDSAVYLCASSSIEGFENEQFFGPGTRLTVL.

DNA for the CDR3: TGTGCCAGCAGTTACTCAAGGGGGGCGGATACGCAGTATTTT. It translates to CASSYSRGADTQYF. V and J are TRBV6-5 and TRBJ2-3, with D perhaps given as TRBD1 or TRBD2 (6 bases each). Germline V gives CDR1 MNHEY, CDR2 SVGAGI. Trimming removed 0 bases from V and 6 bases from J, with 10 bases in between. This CDR3 region has 14 residues.

The chain combines TRBV7-2 with TRBJ2-2; TRBD2 matches 7 bases. This CDR3 is built from 13 residues. Germline lookup yields CDR1 SGHTA and CDR2 FQGNSA. V gave up 8 bases and J gave up 8 bases; unmatched junction bases: 8. The CDR3 loop is CASRLARVGELFF. The CDR3 DNA follows: TGTGCCAGCCGACTAGCTCGGGTGGGGGAGCTGTTTTTT.

The chain carries TRBV25-1 and TRBJ2-1; D is uncertain. The CDR3 has 15 amino acids. CDR1 and CDR2 from the germline V gene are MGHDK and SYGVNS. Trimming pared 3 bases from V and 2 bases from J, leaving 11 bases between. The CDR3 protein is CASSDQWITYNEQFF. In DNA form, the CDR3 reads TGTGCCAGCAGTGACCAGTGGATTACCTACAATGAGCAGTTCTTC.

This clone was seen a single time. This chain uses TRBV25-1 with TRBJ2-1; TRBD2 matches 12 bases. Germline CDR1 reads MGHDK; CDR2 reads SYGVNS. The CDR3 extends over 17 amino acids. With V trimmed by 3 bases and J by 7 bases, 10 bases remained unmatched. This CDR3 reads CASSDPRLAGETNEQFF. The DNA of the CDR3 is TGTGCCAGCAGTGATCCTCGACTAGCGGGAGAAACGAATGAGCAGTTCTTC.

A single count supports this clone. The junction and the germline gene differ at one end; a read error may be behind it. The V gene is TRBV27, the J gene TRBJ2-7; 7 bases map to TRBD1. The length of the CDR3 is 13 residues. Germline lookup yields CDR1 MNHEY and CDR2 SMNVEV (reference sequence). The CDR3 nucleotides are TGTGCCAGCAGTTTTGGGGCAGGGGGACCACAATTCTTC. Translated: CASSFGAGGPQFF.

This chain joins TRBV10-3 and TRBJ2-1, with D hard to call. CDR1 and CDR2 from the germline V gene are ENHRY and SYGVKD. The CDR3 covers 14 residues. V was trimmed by 3 bases and J by 9 bases, leaving 15 bases between them. In DNA form, the CDR3 reads TGTGCCATCAGTGACGGCACGACGGCCTCTGAGCAGTTCTTC. Translating it yields CAISDGTTASEQFF.

The rearrangement joins TRBV5-6 to TRBJ1-1, with 7 bases lining up with TRBD1. The CDR3 is 14 amino acids. The germline CDR1 and CDR2 sequences are SGHDT and YYEEEE. The J segment lost 10 bases and the V segment lost 0 bases, leaving 9 bases of the junction unmatched. CDR3 residues: CASSLDRGGVRAFF. CDR3 in DNA: TGTGCCAGCAGCTTGGACAGGGGAGGGGTCAGAGCTTTCTTT.

V gene TRBV4-1 combines with J gene TRBJ1-4, with 9 bases fitting TRBD1. The CDR3 is 16 amino acids. Losses at the gene ends were 0 bases for V and 4 bases for J; bases not matched to a gene: 3. CDR1 and CDR2 from the germline V gene are MGHRA and YSYEKL. The CDR3 protein is CASSQDWTGVNEKLFF. The CDR3 coding sequence is TGCGCCAGCAGCCAAGATTGGACAGGGGTTAATGAAAAACTGTTTTTT.

The chain recombines TRBV19 with TRBJ2-2; 12 positions match TRBD2. Trimming removed 6 bases from V and 0 bases from J; junction bases left unmatched: 5. The V gene's germline CDR1 is LNHDA and CDR2 SQIVND (reference sequence). CDR3 length: 17 residues. CDR3 in amino acids: CASSPGLAGPNTGELFF. DNA of the CDR3: TGTGCCAGTAGCCCGGGACTAGCGGGCCCGAACACCGGGGAGCTGTTTTTT.

V is TRBV10-3 and J is TRBJ2-7; 7 positions match TRBD1. The V gene's germline CDR1 is ENHRY and CDR2 SYGVKD. The V segment lost 2 bases and the J segment 3 bases; nucleotides outside the gene matches: 4. There are 14 residues in the CDR3. The CDR3 sequence: CAISEGGQLYEQYF. The CDR3 DNA is TGTGCCATCAGTGAGGGGGGACAGCTCTACGAGCAGTACTTC.

The genes are TRBV27 and TRBJ1-1; D is ambiguous. Trimming removed 2 bases at V and 2 bases at J, with 15 bases between. The CDR3 runs 16 residues. CDR1 and CDR2 from the germline V gene are MNHEY and SMNVEV (reference sequence). The CDR3 sequence is CASSLGPLVSNTEAFF. DNA of the CDR3: TGTGCCAGCAGTTTAGGCCCCCTAGTTAGTAACACTGAAGCTTTCTTT.

This rearrangement joins TRBV11-2 to TRBJ2-2; 7 bases agree with TRBD2. The CDR3 consists of 12 residues. V gave up 4 bases and J gave up 13 bases; unmatched junction bases: 6. Germline V gene sequence: CDR1 SGHAT, CDR2 FQNNGV. CDR3 nucleotide sequence: TGTGCCAGCAGCTCGGGGGGTAAAGCGCTGTTTTTT. It codes for CASSSGGKALFF.

V gene TRBV27 combines with J gene TRBJ1-4, with a tentative D call TRBD1 (6 bases). V was clipped by 2 bases and J by 8 bases, with 9 bases between them. This CDR3 has 13 amino acids. CDR1 is MNHEY, CDR2 SMNVEV, per germline (reference sequence). Written as DNA, the CDR3 is TGTGCCAGCAGTTTAGGGGGCGCGGAAAAACTGTTTTTT. This gives the protein CASSLGGAEKLFF.

A single count supports this clone. The V and J genes are TRBV5-1 and TRBJ1-2; TRBD1 aligns across 11 bases. Trimming took 4 bases from V and 6 from J; bases not matched to a gene: 2. CDR3 length: 13 amino acids. Per the germline V gene, CDR1 is SGHRS and CDR2 is YFSETQ. The CDR3 loop is CASSLGQGDGYTF. In DNA form, the CDR3 reads TGCGCCAGCAGCCTGGGACAGGGGGATGGCTACACCTTC.

The chain carries TRBV10-1 and TRBJ2-1; 8 bases agree with TRBD2. Germline CDR1 reads WNHNN; CDR2 reads SYGVQD (reference sequence). J gave up 6 bases and V 4 bases, and 11 bases lay outside the gene matches. The CDR3 covers 16 residues. In DNA, the CDR3 is TGCGCCAGCAGTGTCCAGCGGGAGACGGGGGTCAATGAGCAGTTCTTC. As protein: CASSVQRETGVNEQFF.

The sample holds a few counts of this clone. The chain links TRBV2 to TRBJ1-2; 9 nucleotides align to TRBD1. CDR1 and CDR2 (germline): SNHLY, FYNNEI. J lost 2 bases, V lost 5 bases, and 6 bases had no gene match. The CDR3 runs 15 residues. CDR3 protein: CASSPLTGGNYGYTF. The CDR3 nucleotides read TGTGCCAGCAGTCCACTGACAGGGGGGAACTATGGCTACACCTTC.

The rearrangement links TRBV9 to TRBJ1-1; 7 nucleotides line up with TRBD1. The V and J ends lost 3 bases and 1 base, in that order; junction bases with no gene match: 12. Germline CDR1 and CDR2: SGDLS and YYNGEE. The CDR3 has 17 residues. The CDR3 DNA reads TGTGCCAGCAGCGGGAGTTATGAGGGACAGCCGAACACTGAAGCTTTCTTT. Translating gives CASSGSYEGQPNTEAFF.

J is TRBJ2-2 and V is TRBV2; D might be TRBD2 (5 bases). V was trimmed by 4 bases and J by 4 bases, leaving 13 bases between them. Germline CDR1 reads SNHLY; CDR2 reads FYNNEI. This CDR3 has 15 residues. The CDR3 DNA reads as TGTGCCAGCAGTGGAGGTCTAGCTGGCACCGGGGAGCTGTTTTTT. This encodes CASSGGLAGTGELFF.